Given below is one TCR beta chain in context. Its target antigen remains unknown. No base quality information exists; no much larger clone differs at one position. The record originates from a study of T cell changes during pregnancy in multiple sclerosis (dated 2019 in TCRdb). At the level of the whole study: In women with multiple sclerosis, the researchers looked at how the T cell repertoire shifted as pregnancy progressed.

Library method: the immunoSEQ multiplex PCR assay. Not all clones reach the TCRdb copy of this immuneACCESS table, which keeps in-frame sequences only. Checked studies attribute under half of the gap to unresolved V genes and leave the rest unexplained. A total of more than 45,000 clones appear in this sample, 92% of them only once. Together, the top ten hold roughly 0.59% of the sample. This specimen was CD4+ T cells from peripheral blood mononuclear cells, taken after pregnancy. The source of this sequence is a female donor with multiple sclerosis, enrolled in a pregnancy study.

CDR3 protein: CASSEWTAMNTEAFF. DNA sequence: TGTGCCAGCAGTGAATGGACAGCTATGAACACTGAAGCTTTCTTT. The sequence is built from TRBV6-1 and TRBJ1-1, with TRBD1 perhaps the D gene, on 6 matching bases. The CDR3 holds 15 amino acids from the cysteine to the phenylalanine. Just the 45-base CDR3 DNA is kept, in frame starting at base 1. Deletion took 2 bases off V and 0 bases off J, with a span of 10 bases between the germline ends. CDR1 and CDR2, looked up from the germline V gene, are MNHNS and SASEGT.